Presented here are 14 T cell receptor beta chains from one specimen sequenced in a study of beta chain features in type 1 diabetes. Since all of the isolated RNA was reverse transcribed, expressed TCRB transcripts were what got sequenced. The assay was immunoSEQ multiplex PCR, and TCRdb's table has in-frame clones only and misses some. The sample has tens of thousands of clones; roughly two thirds are singletons. These receptors have no known antigen. Whole-study results and caveats: TCRB CDR3 length was moderately but significantly reduced in all four CD4+ subsets of Type 1 diabetes patients.

The sample was stem cell memory CD4+ T cells from blood. The source of these receptors is a woman aged 40 to 50 with type 1 diabetes.

In nucleotides, the CDR3 is TGCGCCAGCAGCCTAGGGACAGGGAATCAGGTTAGAAGCTACGAGCAGTACTTC. This gives the protein CASSLGTGNQVRSYEQYF. This chain joins TRBV4-3 and TRBJ2-7; 9 bases agree with TRBD1. V dropped 4 bases and J dropped 3; count of bases not matched to a gene: 16. Germline-derived CDR1 and CDR2 are LGHNA and YSLEER. This CDR3 contains 18 residues.

The chain is built from TRBV11-1 and TRBJ2-1; 9 nucleotides align to TRBD2. J lost 7 bases, V lost 6 bases, and 4 bases had no gene match. The CDR3 covers 13 residues. The germline V gene has CDR1 SGHAT and CDR2 FQDESV (reference sequence). In DNA form, the CDR3 reads TGTGCCAGCAGGTGGGGACTAGCTAATGAGCAGTTCTTC. It encodes CASRWGLANEQFF.

This clone has a handful of counts. The rearrangement uses TRBV28 and TRBJ2-7; D is undetermined. There are 10 residues in the CDR3. The germline gives CDR1 MDHEN, CDR2 SYDVKM. Between the trimmed V and J ends, which lost 3 bases and 6 bases, there was a span of 3 bases. For the CDR3, the DNA is TGTGCCAGCAGTTTCGGCGAGCAGTACTTC. Its translation: CASSFGEQYF.

This chain joins TRBV7-9 and TRBJ2-5; possibly TRBD2 for D (6 bases). V was cut by 0 bases and J by 5 bases, with 22 bases left in between. CDR3 length: 18 amino acids. Germline CDR1 SEHNR, CDR2 FQNEAQ (reference sequence). For the CDR3, the DNA is TGTGCCAGCAGCTTAGCCGACGGGTCCATTCGGGAGTGGGAGACCCAGTACTTC. Protein product: CASSLADGSIREWETQYF.

This clone appeared once. J is TRBJ2-5 and V is TRBV5-1; TRBD2 might be the D (6 bases). CDR3 length: 14 residues. Germline loops: CDR1 SGHRS, CDR2 YFSETQ. Trimming took off 0 bases at V and 5 bases at J, with 11 bases between the two ends. In DNA form, the CDR3 reads TGCGCCAGCAGCTTGGGAGGGGAGGTGGAGACCCAGTACTTC. Translating it yields CASSLGGEVETQYF.

The rearrangement joins TRBV5-1 to TRBJ2-1, with TRBD2 as a possible D gene (5 bases). This CDR3 spans 14 amino acids. The V and J ends lost 1 base and 3 bases respectively, with 8 bases between them. Germline V CDR1 and CDR2: SGHRS, YFSETQ. CDR3 region: CASSLTGNYNEQFF. Here the CDR3 DNA reads TGCGCCAGCAGCTTGACCGGGAACTACAATGAGCAGTTCTTC. Full variable domain (outside the CDR3, taken from reference TRBV5-1 and TRBJ2-1): KAGVTQTPRYLIKTRGQQVTLSCSPISGHRSVSWYQQTPGQGLQFLFEYFSETQRNKGNFPGRFSGRQFSNSRSEMNVSTLELGDSALYLCASSLTGNYNEQFFGPGTRLTVL.

The genes are TRBV7-2 and TRBJ1-2, with 7 bases lining up with TRBD1. V trimming: 2 bases; J trimming: 4 bases; junction bases outside the gene matches: 4. Germline loops: CDR1 SGHTA, CDR2 FQGNSA. CDR3 size: 14 residues. The CDR3 DNA follows: TGTGCCAGCAGCTTATCGACAGGGAGCTATGGCTACACCTTC. As protein: CASSLSTGSYGYTF.

The rearrangement joins TRBV2 to TRBJ2-1; 9 positions match TRBD1. The V gene's germline CDR1 is SNHLY and CDR2 FYNNEI. With V trimmed by 4 bases and J by 7 bases, 17 bases remained unmatched. The CDR3 runs to 18 residues. The DNA of the CDR3 is TGTGCCAGCAGTGGGAGGGTCGGAACAGGGGGCTCCCAGAATGAGCAGTTCTTC. This gives the protein CASSGRVGTGGSQNEQFF. Full variable domain (missing parts from reference TRBV2 and TRBJ2-1): EPEVTQTPSHQVTQMGQEVILRCVPISNHLYFYWYRQILGQKVEFLVSFYNNEISEKSEIFDDQFSVERPDGSNFTLKIRSTKLEDSAMYFCASSGRVGTGGSQNEQFFGPGTRLTVL.

This chain connects TRBV5-4 to TRBJ1-4; D not resolved. Deletions cut 5 bases from V and 7 bases from J, with 3 bases between. Germline CDR1 reads SGHNT; CDR2 reads YYREEE (reference sequence). The CDR3 loop spans 10 amino acids. CDR3 coding DNA: TGTGCCAGCAGGAGTGAAAAACTGTTTTTT. It translates to CASRSEKLFF. Filled out from reference TRBV5-4 and TRBJ1-4, the complete variable domain reads ETGVTQSPTHLIKTRGQQVTLRCSSQSGHNTVSWYQQALGQGPQFIFQYYREEENGRGNFPPRFSGLQFPNYSSELNVNALELDDSALYLCASRSEKLFFGSGTQLSVL.

CDR3 nucleotide sequence: TGTGCCAGCAGTTTAAGAGGGAGGTGGACTGAAGCTTTCTTT. Its protein product is CASSLRGRWTEAFF. This chain connects TRBV28 to TRBJ1-1; D call uncertain. CDR1 is MDHEN and CDR2 is SYDVKM in the germline V gene. With 2 bases removed from V and 5 bases from J, the gap between germline ends came to 12 bases. The CDR3 totals 14 residues.

The chain is built from TRBV7-2 and TRBJ2-2, with TRBD2 matching over 7 bases. CDR1 and CDR2 from the germline V gene are SGHTA and FQGNSA. J lost 5 bases, V lost 3 bases, and 12 bases had no gene match. The CDR3 length is 17 residues. The CDR3 reads CASSFLAATARTGELFF. DNA for the CDR3: TGTGCCAGCAGCTTCCTAGCGGCAACCGCGCGGACCGGGGAGCTGTTTTTT.

This clone was counted only a few times. The DNA for the CDR3 is TGTGCCAGCAGCTTCCGGGACAGGGGAAGCAATGAGCAGTTCTTC. Its translation: CASSFRDRGSNEQFF. This chain links TRBV7-3 with TRBJ2-1; the match to TRBD1 covers 10 bases. The J segment lost 6 bases and the V segment lost 3 bases, leaving 5 bases of the junction unmatched. From germline, CDR1 is SGHTA and CDR2 FQGTGA. The CDR3 contains 15 residues.

This chain joins TRBV5-5 and TRBJ1-4; TRBD1 matches at 7 bases. Trimming took 0 bases from V and 8 from J; bases not matched to a gene: 1. The CDR3 contains 13 residues. In germline, CDR1 is SGHKS, CDR2 YYEKEE (reference sequence). CDR3 region: CASSLEGGEKLFF. The CDR3 region has the DNA TGTGCCAGCAGCTTGGAAGGGGGCGAAAAACTGTTTTTT.

The V gene is TRBV7-3, the J gene TRBJ2-7; 7 nucleotides match TRBD1. CDR3 size: 16 residues. The J segment lost 3 bases and the V segment lost 2 bases, leaving 10 bases of the junction unmatched. Germline-derived CDR1 and CDR2 are SGHTA and FQGTGA. CDR3 nucleotide sequence: TGTGCCAGCAGCTTAGAGGGGACGGGGACAGTCTACGAGCAGTACTTC. Its translation is CASSLEGTGTVYEQYF.